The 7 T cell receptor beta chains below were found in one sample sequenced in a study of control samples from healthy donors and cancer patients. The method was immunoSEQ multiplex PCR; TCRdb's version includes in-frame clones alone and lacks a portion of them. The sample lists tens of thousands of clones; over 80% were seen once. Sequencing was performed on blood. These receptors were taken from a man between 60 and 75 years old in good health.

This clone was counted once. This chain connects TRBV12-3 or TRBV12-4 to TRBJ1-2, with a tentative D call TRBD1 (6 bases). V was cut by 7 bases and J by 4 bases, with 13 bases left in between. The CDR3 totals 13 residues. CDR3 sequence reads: CASTQWGAYGYTF. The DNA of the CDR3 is TGTGCCAGCACTCAGTGGGGGGCCTATGGCTACACCTTC.

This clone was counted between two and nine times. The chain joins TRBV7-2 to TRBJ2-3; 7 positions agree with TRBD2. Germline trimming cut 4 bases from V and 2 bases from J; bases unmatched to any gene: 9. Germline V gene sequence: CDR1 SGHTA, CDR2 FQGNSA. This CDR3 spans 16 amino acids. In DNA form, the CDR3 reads TGTGCCAGCAGCTCCGGGAGCGGGGTGTTCACAGATACGCAGTATTTT. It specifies CASSSGSGVFTDTQYF.

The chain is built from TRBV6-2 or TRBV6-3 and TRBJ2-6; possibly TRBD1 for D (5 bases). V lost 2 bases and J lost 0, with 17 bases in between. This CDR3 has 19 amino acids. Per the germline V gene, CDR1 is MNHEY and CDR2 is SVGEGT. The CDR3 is CASSYPTRTGSSGANVLTF. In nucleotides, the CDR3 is TGTGCCAGCAGTTACCCCACCCGTACAGGTTCCTCTGGGGCCAACGTCCTGACTTTC.

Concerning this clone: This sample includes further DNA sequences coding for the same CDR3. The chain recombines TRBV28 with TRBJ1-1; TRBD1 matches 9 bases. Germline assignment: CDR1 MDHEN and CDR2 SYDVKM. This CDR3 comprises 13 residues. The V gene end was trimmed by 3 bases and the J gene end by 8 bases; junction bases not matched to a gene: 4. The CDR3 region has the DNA TGTGCCAGCAGTTTTGGGGACAGGGTGGAAGCTTTCTTT. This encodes CASSFGDRVEAFF.

CDR3 residues: CATSESQGLIGADTQYF. CDR3 bases: TGTGCCACCAGTGAATCACAGGGGTTGATAGGCGCAGATACGCAGTATTTT. This chain links TRBV24-1 with TRBJ2-3, with 7 bases lining up with TRBD1. CDR1 and CDR2 from the germline V gene are KGHDR and SFDVKD. This CDR3 region has 17 residues. V dropped 4 bases and J dropped 4; count of bases not matched to a gene: 13.

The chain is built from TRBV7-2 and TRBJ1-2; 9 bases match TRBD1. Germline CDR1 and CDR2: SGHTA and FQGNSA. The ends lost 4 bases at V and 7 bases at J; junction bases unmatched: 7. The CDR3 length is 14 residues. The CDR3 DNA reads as TGTGCCAGCAGCTGGGACAGGGATTGGTCTGGCTACACCTTC. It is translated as CASSWDRDWSGYTF. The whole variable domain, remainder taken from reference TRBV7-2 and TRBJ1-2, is GAGVSQSPSNKVTEKGKDVELRCDPISGHTALYWYRQSLGQGLEFLIYFQGNSAPDKSGLPSDRFSAERTGGSVSTLTIQRTQQEDSAVYLCASSWDRDWSGYTFGSGTRLTVV.

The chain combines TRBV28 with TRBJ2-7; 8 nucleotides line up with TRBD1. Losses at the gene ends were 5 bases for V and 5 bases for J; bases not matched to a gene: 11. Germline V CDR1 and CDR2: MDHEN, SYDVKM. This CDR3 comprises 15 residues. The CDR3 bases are TGTGCCAGCAGTCGAACCGGGACAGGAGGGGACGAGCAGTACTTC. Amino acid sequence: CASSRTGTGGDEQYF.